This TCR beta chain was observed in a study of spatial heterogeneity in lung cancer. Overall study: Sequences of the beta chain were consistently detected in greater numbers than alpha-chain sequences.

This clonotype is classed as medium-sized. Germline values: CDR1 SGHVS, CDR2 FQNEAQ. V dropped 2 bases and J dropped 2; count of bases not matched to a gene: 2. The CDR3 sequence is 14 residues long. Time point specified: sample taken at primary tumor resection. The cohort: over 70 early-stage, untreated non-small cell lung cancer patients. Unsorted samples of tumor, nontumor lung or frozen PBMC had their whole RNA sequenced. All TCR cDNA molecules were individually tagged with a unique molecular identifier. Each CDR3 protein is one row after TCRdb ran MiXCR on the 5' RACE reads. This repertoire shows 1,500 to 2,000 distinct CDR3 sequences, around 5% found once; its top ten account for around 23%.

Sequenced material: normal lung tissue next to the tumor, taken at surgery. The rearrangement uses TRBV7-8 and TRBJ1-1; 7 bases align to TRBD1. This clonotype originated in a female donor with early-stage non-small cell lung cancer. Written as DNA, the CDR3 is TGTGCCAGCAGCTTAAGACAGGGTAACACTGAAGCTTTCTTT. The encoded protein is CASSLRQGNTEAFF.